The entry that follows covers one T cell receptor (beta chain) sequence. The antigen is unknown. The data were obtained in a study of shared clonotypes between healthy human individuals. With 4 bases clipped from V and 7 bases from J, the junction kept 9 bases outside the gene matches. The CDR3 extends over 14 amino acids. CDR1 is MDHEN, CDR2 SYDVKM, per germline. The repertoire was sequenced with immunoSEQ multiplex PCR; TCRdb's copy has only in-frame clones and lacks some. Of around 1 million clones listed, less than 85% are singletons. Study outcomes and limitations: Memory subsets had estimated richness that was generally smaller than that of naive subsets. Sampling involved blood alone; tissue repertoires likely differ.

The TCR was taken from a man younger than 35 in good health. Material for sequencing was memory CD4+ T cells sorted from blood. Specified subset: CD45RA-negative fraction. This chain uses TRBV28 with TRBJ1-2; 7 bases agree with TRBD1. CDR3: CASSSTETGSGYTF. The CDR3 bases are TGTGCCAGCAGTTCAACCGAGACAGGGAGTGGCTACACCTTC.